A selection of T cell receptor beta chains follows, all from one sample in a study of shared clonotypes between healthy human individuals. Generated by immunoSEQ multiplex PCR, the TCRdb table keeps only in-frame clones and is missing some. Among about 590,000 clones listed, just under 97% were seen once. Sequencing was done on a sample of naive CD8+ T cells sorted from blood. The source of these receptors is a woman aged 30 to 39 in good health. Each CDR3 is given without its conserved first and last residue.

V,J,CDR3
TRBV28,TRBJ1-1,ASSFRVGNTEAF
TRBV27,TRBJ2-7,ASNLLGPMYEQY
TRBV13,TRBJ2-3,ASSLSLTDTQY
TRBV19,TRBJ1-2,ASTHSEGAVYGYT
TRBV25-1,TRBJ2-5,ASSVTGFQETQY
TRBV7-9,TRBJ2-3,ASSQPGTDTQY
TRBV27,TRBJ2-2,ASNLVGDTGELF
TRBV29-1,TRBJ2-5,SVEGETQY
TRBV28,TRBJ2-7,ASSSGTAEGVGYEQY
TRBV9,TRBJ2-7,ASSLQTGDEQY
TRBV14,TRBJ2-3,ASSARDRAYGTQY
TRBV28,TRBJ2-4,ASFSGVKNIQY
TRBV13,TRBJ2-5,ASSLASEQETQY
TRBV2,TRBJ2-7,ASEGQLTYEQY